These 8 T cell receptor beta chains came from one sample sequenced in a study of breast tumors, draining lymph nodes, adjacent tissues. From the multiplex PCR reads, TCRdb called clonotypes with MiXCR, one entry per CDR3 protein. The sample gives about 200,000 distinct CDR3 sequences, roughly 29% of which show up once; 4% to 4.5% is in the top ten. Samples came from axillary lymph nodes draining the breast cancer. Material for sequencing was axillary lymph node tissue. Every receptor here comes from a female donor with breast cancer. Some clones in this sample may be carry-over from other donors' samples.

This clonotype showed up many times. The CDR3 here is CASTRNRAGGEKLFF. The CDR3 coding sequence is TGTGCCAGCACCCGAAACCGTGCGGGGGGAGAAAAACTGTTTTTT. The rearrangement uses TRBV5-8 and TRBJ1-4; TRBD1 might be the D (5 bases). CDR3 length: 15 residues. Trimming pared 6 bases from V and 8 bases from J, leaving 20 bases between. Germline V gene data show CDR1 as SGHTS and CDR2 as YDEGEE.

There are many counts of this clonotype. The chain combines TRBV7-3 with TRBJ2-3; 9 bases align to TRBD1. This CDR3 region has 18 residues. Germline CDR1 reads SGHTA; CDR2 reads FQGTGA. V trimming: 4 bases; J trimming: 1 base; junction bases outside the gene matches: 12. In DNA, the CDR3 is TGTGCCAGCAGCTCCGGGACAGGGTCCGTACGTGGCACAGATACGCAGTATTTT. This translates into CASSSGTGSVRGTDTQYF.

This clonotype was seen at least ten times. This rearrangement joins TRBV4-3 to TRBJ2-1; D not certain. V was trimmed by 0 bases and J by 3 bases, leaving 9 bases between them. This CDR3 region has 15 residues. Germline assignment: CDR1 LGHNA and CDR2 YSLEER. In DNA form, the CDR3 reads TGCGCCAGCAGCCAAGACCAAGCGAACTACAATGAGCAGTTCTTC. As protein: CASSQDQANYNEQFF.

About this clonotype: Since a much larger clone is just one base distant, this may be a read error. The V and J genes are TRBV4-3 and TRBJ2-7, with 7 bases aligning to TRBD2. Looked up from germline, CDR1 is LGHNA and CDR2 is YSLEER. The CDR3 contains 14 residues. V lost 1 base and J lost 4; bases outside the gene matches: 4. The CDR3 coding sequence is TGCGCCAGCAGCCAAGGGCTTAGCGGGTACGAGCAGTACTTC. It translates to CASSQGLSGYEQYF.

This clonotype was observed at least ten times. The chain couples TRBV18 to TRBJ1-3, with D tentatively TRBD1 (6 bases). The CDR3 runs to 15 residues. Germline loops: CDR1 KGHSH, CDR2 LQKENI. V was cut by 6 bases and J by 0 bases, with 12 bases left in between. CDR3 sequence (DNA): TGTGCCAGCTCTCGAGGACAGTCCTCTGGAAACACCATATATTTT. Its protein product is CASSRGQSSGNTIYF. The full variable domain, in which reference TRBV18 and TRBJ1-3 provide the parts outside the CDR3, is NAGVMQNPRHLVRRRGQEARLRCSPMKGHSHVYWYRQLPEEGLKFMVYLQKENIIDESGMPKERFSAEFPKEGPSILRIQQVVRGDSAAYFCASSRGQSSGNTIYFGEGSWLTVV.

The chain uses TRBV11-3 and TRBJ1-1; 8 nucleotides agree with TRBD1. The germline V gene encodes CDR1 SGHNT and CDR2 YENEEA. This CDR3 is built from 14 residues. Germline trimming cut 4 bases from V and 7 bases from J; bases unmatched to any gene: 8. CDR3 residues: CASSSRQGKGEAFF. The CDR3 nucleotides are TGTGCCAGCAGCTCCCGACAGGGGAAGGGTGAAGCTTTCTTT.

Details on this clonotype: A clone one base away is much larger, so this may be a read error. No conserved phenylalanine or tryptophan ends this CDR3, so it is likely a read error. This chain links TRBV14 with TRBJ2-1; the D gene could be TRBD1 or TRBD2 (6 bases each). V dropped 1 base and J dropped 9 bases, with 10 bases sitting between them. This CDR3 has 13 residues. Germline V gives CDR1 SGHDN, CDR2 FVKESK. This CDR3 reads CASSQGGAVEQFS. Written as DNA, the CDR3 is TGTGCCAGCAGCCAAGGGGGGGCAGTTGAGCAGTTCTCC.

The gene calls are TRBV27 and TRBJ2-1; the D call may be TRBD1 or TRBD2 (5 bases each). CDR3 length: 13 amino acids. The ends were cut back, 5 bases at V and 6 bases at J, with 11 bases in the middle. Germline CDR1 is MNHEY and CDR2 is SMNVEV (reference sequence). The CDR3 DNA follows: TGTGCCAGCAGTGACCGGGGACGCAATGAGCAGTTCTTC. Translated, it gives CASSDRGRNEQFF.